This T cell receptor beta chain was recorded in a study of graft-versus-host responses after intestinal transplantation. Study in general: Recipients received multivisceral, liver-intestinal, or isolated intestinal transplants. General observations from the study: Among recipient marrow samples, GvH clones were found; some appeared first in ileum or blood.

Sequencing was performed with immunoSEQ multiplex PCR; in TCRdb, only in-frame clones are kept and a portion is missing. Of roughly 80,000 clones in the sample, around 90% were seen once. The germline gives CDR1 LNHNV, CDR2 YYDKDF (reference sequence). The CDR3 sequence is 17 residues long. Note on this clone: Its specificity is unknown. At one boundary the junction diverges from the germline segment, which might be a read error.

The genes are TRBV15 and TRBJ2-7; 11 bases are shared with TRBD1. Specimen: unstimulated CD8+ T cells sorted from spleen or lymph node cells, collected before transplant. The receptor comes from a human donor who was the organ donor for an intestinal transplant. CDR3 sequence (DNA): TGTGCCACCAGCGGAGATAGAAGGGGGACAGGGGGCTACGAGCAGTACTTC. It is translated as CATSGDRRGTGGYEQYF.